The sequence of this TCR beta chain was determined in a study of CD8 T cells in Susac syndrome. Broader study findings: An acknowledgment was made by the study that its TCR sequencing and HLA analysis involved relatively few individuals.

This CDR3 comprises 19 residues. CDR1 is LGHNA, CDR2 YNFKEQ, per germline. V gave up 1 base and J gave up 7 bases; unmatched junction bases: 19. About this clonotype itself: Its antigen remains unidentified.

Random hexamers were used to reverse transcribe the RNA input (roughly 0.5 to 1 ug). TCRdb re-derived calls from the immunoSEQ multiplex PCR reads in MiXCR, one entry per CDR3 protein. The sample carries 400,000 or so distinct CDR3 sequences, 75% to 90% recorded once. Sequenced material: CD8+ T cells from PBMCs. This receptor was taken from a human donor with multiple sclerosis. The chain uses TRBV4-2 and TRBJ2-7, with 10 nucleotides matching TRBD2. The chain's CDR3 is CASSQADRLAGAEIHEQYF. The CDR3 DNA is TGTGCCAGCAGCCAAGCCGATCGGCTAGCGGGGGCTGAGATTCATGAGCAGTACTTC.